The clone carrying this T cell receptor (beta chain) was picked up a small number of times. V was pared by 10 bases and J by 3 bases, with 12 bases between. Germline V lookup: CDR1 MDHEN, CDR2 SYDVKM. This CDR3 is 12 amino acids long. The data were taken from a study of identical twins. TCRdb recomputed calls from the 5' RACE reads with MiXCR, one row per CDR3 protein. The sample lists hundreds of thousands of distinct CDR3 sequences; 9% to 15% were seen once. These data are also associated with another study on yellow fever vaccine responses in identical twins.

The sample consisted of PBMCs. The V call is TRBV28, the J call TRBJ1-1, with D hard to call. The TCR was taken from a woman aged 18-29 years in good health. CDR3 loop: CATRRDDTEAFF. The CDR3, as DNA: TGTGCCACCCGGCGCGATGACACTGAAGCTTTCTTT.